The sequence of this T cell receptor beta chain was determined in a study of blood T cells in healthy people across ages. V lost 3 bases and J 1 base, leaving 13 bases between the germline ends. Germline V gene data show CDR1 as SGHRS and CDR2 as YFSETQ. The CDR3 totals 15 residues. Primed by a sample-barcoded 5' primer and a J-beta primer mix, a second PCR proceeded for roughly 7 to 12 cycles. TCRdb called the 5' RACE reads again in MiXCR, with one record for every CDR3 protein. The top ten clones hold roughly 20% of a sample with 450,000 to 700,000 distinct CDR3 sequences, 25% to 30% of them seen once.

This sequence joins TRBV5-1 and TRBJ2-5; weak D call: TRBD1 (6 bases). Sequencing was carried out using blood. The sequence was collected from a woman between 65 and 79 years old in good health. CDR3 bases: TGCGCCAGCAGCTCGACCGGGACACTCCAAGAGACCCAGTACTTC. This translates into CASSSTGTLQETQYF. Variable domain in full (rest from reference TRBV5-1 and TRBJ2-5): KAGVTQTPRYLIKTRGQQVTLSCSPISGHRSVSWYQQTPGQGLQFLFEYFSETQRNKGNFPGRFSGRQFSNSRSEMNVSTLELGDSALYLCASSSTGTLQETQYFGPGTRLLVL.